Detailed here is one T cell receptor beta chain. This specimen belongs to a study of shared clonotypes between healthy human individuals. Some clones are missing from TCRdb's copy, which holds only in-frame ones; the method was immunoSEQ multiplex PCR. This table holds roughly 640,000 clones, over 65% found once. V gave up 7 bases and J gave up 2 bases, with 17 bases separating them. Germline V gene data show CDR1 as GTSNPN and CDR2 as SVGIG (reference sequence). The CDR3 runs to 14 residues. This receptor was obtained from a woman in her 30s in good health. Sequencing was done on a sample of memory CD4+ T cells sorted from blood. Subset specified: CD45RA-negative fraction. The chain joins TRBV30 to TRBJ1-2, with unresolved D. CDR3 DNA sequence: TGTGCCTACCCCACACGGGGAGAGAACTATGGCTACACCTTC. This codes for CAYPTRGENYGYTF.